A selection of T cell receptor beta chains follows, all from one sample in a study of T-cell reconstitution after alpha-beta-depleted transplantation in children. TCRdb reprocessed the PCR reads via MiXCR and lists one record per CDR3 protein. This sample yields about 210,000 distinct CDR3 sequences, of which around a sixth are seen a single time; 35% to 50% belongs to the top ten. The starting material was PBMCs, mostly from graft donor cells, obtained 360 days after TCRalphabeta/CD19-depleted stem cell transplant. Receptor source: a male patient under 10 years old who had a stem cell transplant for acute lymphoblastic leukemia, so the T cells may come from the graft donor. CDR3s leave out the opening cysteine and the closing phenylalanine or tryptophan.

TRBV20-1	SPRDSEAF
TRBV7-3	ASSLQTGPQETQY
TRBV7-6	ASSFCGYT
TRBV2	ASSDAGVGELF
TRBV29-1	SVKTGSAEAF
TRBV7-9	ASSLAGPRKVNTEAF
TRBV11-3	ASSFVGNEQY
TRBV28	ATGTGDGRRETQY
TRBV12-3/TRBV12-4	ASSRRTSGGASSEQF
TRBV6-1	ASGLIRLAGGLGTNTQY
TRBV11-2	ASSLFDRGFYEQY
TRBV7-8	ASSLSGQGGQTQY
TRBV7-3	ASSPQGGNYEQY
TRBV27	ASSLRGGVYEQY
TRBV5-1	ASSWDKTEAF
TRBV20-1	SASLTGDTEAF
TRBV3-1	ASIYPMRGRVYEQY
TRBV5-1	ASSSLAGNTIY
TRBV3-1	ASSQDVGGATNEKLF
TRBV27	ASSQLGAYGYT
TRBV7-8	ASSYPGSAALGDTQY
TRBV20-1	SARLTGGYEQF
TRBV6-1	ASSTGTSGGNSYEQY
TRBV7-2	ASSLAAGNTGELF
TRBV7-2	ASSYLSYEQY
TRBV29-1	SVGGAGTSGGDGQY
TRBV20-1	SARSTWTYEQY
TRBV5-1	ASSLDRDYNSPLH
TRBV15	ATSPVLGSNTGELF
TRBV5-1	ASSLLASTDTQY
TRBV6-2/TRBV6-3	ASAEQPTKISGANVLT
TRBV28	ATWYGETQY
TRBV5-1	ASSERQGADNYGYT